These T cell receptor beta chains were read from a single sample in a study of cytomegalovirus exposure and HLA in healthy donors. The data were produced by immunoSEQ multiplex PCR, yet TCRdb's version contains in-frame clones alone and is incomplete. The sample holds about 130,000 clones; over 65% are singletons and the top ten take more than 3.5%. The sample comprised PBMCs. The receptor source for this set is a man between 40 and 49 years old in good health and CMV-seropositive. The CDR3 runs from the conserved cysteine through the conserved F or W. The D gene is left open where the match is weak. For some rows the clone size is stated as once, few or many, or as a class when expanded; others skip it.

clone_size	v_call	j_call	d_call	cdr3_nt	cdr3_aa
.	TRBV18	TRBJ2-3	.	TGTGCCAGCTCACTGGGAGGAGGGACAGATACGCAGTATTTT	CASSLGGGTDTQYF
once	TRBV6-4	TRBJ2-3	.	TGTGCCAGCAGTGACCCCCTAAAAGGGGGAGATACGCAGTATTTT	CASSDPLKGGDTQYF
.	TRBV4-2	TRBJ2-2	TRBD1	TGTGCCAGCAGCCAGCCGGGACAGGGGGCCGGGGAGCTGTTTTTT	CASSQPGQGAGELFF
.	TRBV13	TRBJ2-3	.	TGTGCCAGCAGCTTAGGAGGGATGTCGTGGGGCAGCACAGATACGCAGTATTTT	CASSLGGMSWGSTDTQYF
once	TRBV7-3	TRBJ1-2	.	TGTGCCAGCAGCTTAAAACAGGGAAGTAACTATGGCTACACCTTC	CASSLKQGSNYGYTF
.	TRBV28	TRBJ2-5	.	TGTGCCAGCAGTATCGACTATTTAGAGACCCAGTACTTC	CASSIDYLETQYF
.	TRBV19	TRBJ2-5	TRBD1	TGTGCCAGTAGTCCACGGACAGGGTGGGCTCAAGAGACCCAGTACTTC	CASSPRTGWAQETQYF
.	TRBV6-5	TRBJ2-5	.	TGTGCCAGCAGTTCCGACAGGACCGGCACCCAGTACTTC	CASSSDRTGTQYF
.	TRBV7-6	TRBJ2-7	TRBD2	TGTGCCAGCAGCCCAGGGGGGACTAGCGGAGAGCAGTACTTC	CASSPGGTSGEQYF
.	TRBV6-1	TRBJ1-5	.	TGTGCCAGCAGTGAAGCGTCGGGGTCAAATCAGCCCCAGCATTTT	CASSEASGSNQPQHF
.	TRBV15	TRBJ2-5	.	TGTGCCACCAGCAGAGACCAGGGCAGATTACAAGAGACCCAGTACTTC	CATSRDQGRLQETQYF
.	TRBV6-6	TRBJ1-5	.	TGTGCCAGCAGTTCCCCGGGGGGGGGAAATCAGCCCCAGCATTTT	CASSSPGGGNQPQHF
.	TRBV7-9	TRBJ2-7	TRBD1	TGTGCCAGCAGCTACATGGACAGGGGGAGCTCCTACGAGCAGTACTTC	CASSYMDRGSSYEQYF
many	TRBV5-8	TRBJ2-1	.	TGTGCCAGCAGACCGGGAAGTACCGATGAGCAGTTCTTC	CASRPGSTDEQFF
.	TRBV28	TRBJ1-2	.	TGTGCCAGCACCCTAACCCCGACAGGACGACGCTATGGCTACACCTTC	CASTLTPTGRRYGYTF
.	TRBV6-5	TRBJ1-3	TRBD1	TGTGCCAGCAGATATACAGGGGATGCTGGAAACACCATATATTTT	CASRYTGDAGNTIYF
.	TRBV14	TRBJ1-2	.	TGTGCCAGCAGCCAAGATCGGGGGAACTATGGCTACACCTTC	CASSQDRGNYGYTF
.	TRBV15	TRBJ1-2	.	TGTGCCACCAGCAGAGATACTACCGCTTCTTATGGCTACACCTTC	CATSRDTTASYGYTF
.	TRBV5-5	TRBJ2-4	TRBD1	TGTGCCAGCAGCTTGGCAGGGGGAGAAGCCAAAAACATTCAGTACTTC	CASSLAGGEAKNIQYF
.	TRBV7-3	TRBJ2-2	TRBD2	TGTGCCAGCAGCTGGGACCAGCGGGGCGGGGAGCTGTTTTTT	CASSWDQRGGELFF
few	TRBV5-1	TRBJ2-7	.	TGCGCCAGCAGGATAACAGTGAACTACGAGCAGTACTTC	CASRITVNYEQYF